The 32 T cell receptor beta chains below come from one sample, sequenced in a study of blood T cells in healthy people across ages. Together with a sample-barcoded 5' primer, a J-beta primer mix was included in a second PCR lasting about 6 to 12 cycles. TCRdb reprocessed the 5' RACE reads via MiXCR and lists one record per CDR3 protein. Of around 520,000 distinct CDR3 sequences listed, about 26% were seen once; the top ten hold 3% to 4%. This same sample was also part of a study on T cells of mothers and their children.

Sequenced: blood. These receptors came from a boy aged 2 to 10 in good health.

This clonotype was detected a few times. This rearrangement joins TRBV4-2 to TRBJ1-6; perhaps TRBD1 as D (6 bases). This CDR3 region has 17 residues. CDR1 is LGHNA and CDR2 is YNFKEQ in the germline V gene. V was pared by 1 base and J by 7 bases, with 17 bases between. Here the CDR3 reads CASSQVSGQRKNSPLHF. The CDR3 bases are TGTGCCAGCAGCCAAGTTTCAGGACAGAGGAAAAATTCACCCCTCCACTTT.

This clonotype occurred a few times. V gene TRBV5-1 combines with J gene TRBJ1-2; D possibly corresponds to TRBD1 (5 bases). CDR1 is SGHRS and CDR2 is YFSETQ in the germline V gene. The V end lost 4 bases, the J end lost 4 bases, and 14 bases lay between the germline ends. The CDR3 has 14 amino acids. CDR3 region: CASSIGRRGYGYTF. The CDR3 DNA reads as TGCGCCAGCAGCATAGGACGGAGGGGCTATGGCTACACCTTC.

A few counts support this clonotype. The germline gene is not matched at one end of the junction; a read error may be the cause. The chain combines TRBV27 with TRBJ2-5; 10 nucleotides agree with TRBD2. The DNA end is more similar to TRBJ2-1, so the J call may be wrong. This CDR3 has 16 residues. Germline-derived CDR1 and CDR2 are MNHEY and SMNVEV (reference sequence). The CDR3 loop is CASSLFSGGAYNEQFF. The CDR3 nucleotides read TGTGCCAGCAGTTTATTCAGCGGGGGGGCCTATAATGAGCAGTTCTTC.

The V call is TRBV3-1, the J call TRBJ2-1, with 8 bases fitting TRBD2. Germline CDR1 and CDR2: LGHDT and YNNKEL (reference sequence). V lost 4 bases to trimming and J lost 2 bases; unmatched junction nucleotides: 7. This CDR3 contains 16 residues. The CDR3 DNA reads TGTGCCAGCAGCCGAAGTAGCGGGGCGACCTACAATGAGCAGTTCTTC. Translation: CASSRSSGATYNEQFF.

A few counts support this clonotype. The chain employs TRBV6-5 and TRBJ2-5, with 9 bases lining up with TRBD2. This CDR3 is 16 amino acids long. Germline lookup yields CDR1 MNHEY and CDR2 SVGAGI. Germline trimming cut 2 bases from V and 0 bases from J; bases unmatched to any gene: 4. CDR3 loop: CASSYGSGGYQETQYF. In nucleotides, the CDR3 is TGTGCCAGCAGTTACGGGAGCGGGGGGTACCAAGAGACCCAGTACTTC.

The gene calls are TRBV5-1 and TRBJ1-1; 7 bases match TRBD1. CDR1 is SGHRS and CDR2 is YFSETQ in the germline V gene. The V segment lost 4 bases and the J segment 4 bases; nucleotides outside the gene matches: 7. This CDR3 is 14 amino acids long. For the CDR3, the DNA is TGCGCCAGCAGCATGCCGACAGGGTCCACTGAAGCTTTCTTT. Translated: CASSMPTGSTEAFF.

The chain is built from TRBV25-1 and TRBJ2-1; perhaps TRBD1 as D (5 bases). The V end was cut by 4 bases, the J end by 6 bases, with 16 bases between. CDR1 MGHDK and CDR2 SYGVNS come from the germline V gene. The length of the CDR3 is 15 residues. Here the CDR3 reads CASSAQGLTVNEQFF. As DNA, the CDR3 is TGTGCCAGCAGTGCCCAGGGCCTGACTGTCAATGAGCAGTTCTTC.

This clonotype was seen only a few times. V usage is TRBV6-5 and J usage is TRBJ2-7; D is uncertain. This CDR3 has 13 amino acids. From germline, CDR1 is MNHEY and CDR2 SVGAGI. V gave up 2 bases and J gave up 2 bases, with 7 bases separating them. CDR3 bases: TGTGCCAGCAGTTACGACGGCGCCTACGAGCAGTACTTC. It encodes CASSYDGAYEQYF.

There are a few counts of this clonotype. The CDR3 DNA reads as TGCGCCCCCTTCGGTCAGCCCCAGCATTTT. It yields the protein CAPFGQPQHF. The V call is TRBV10-2, the J call TRBJ1-5; no definite D call. This CDR3 spans 10 amino acids. The germline CDR1 and CDR2 sequences are WSHSY and SAAADI. Trimming cost V 11 bases and J 6 bases, with 8 bases left between them.

The V call is TRBV7-9, the J call TRBJ2-1; perhaps D is TRBD1 or TRBD2 (6 bases each). The CDR3 extends over 16 amino acids. Germline-derived CDR1 and CDR2 are SEHNR and FQNEAQ (reference sequence). Trimming removed 5 bases from V and 3 bases from J, with 17 bases in between. This CDR3 reads CASSGGAGAFYNEQFF. The CDR3 nucleotides read TGTGCCAGCAGCGGAGGGGCAGGGGCTTTCTACAATGAGCAGTTCTTC. The full variable domain, completed using reference TRBV7-9 and TRBJ2-1, is DTGVSQNPRHKITKRGQNVTFRCDPISEHNRLYWYRQTLGQGPEFLTYFQNEAQLEKSRLLSDRFSAERPKGSFSTLEIQRTEQGDSAMYLCASSGGAGAFYNEQFFGPGTRLTVL.

There are a few counts of this clonotype. The chain recombines TRBV6-5 with TRBJ1-2; D call uncertain. This CDR3 region has 14 residues. Germline-derived CDR1 and CDR2 are MNHEY and SVGAGI. Trimming shortened V by 6 bases and J by 6 bases, and 17 bases separated the two germline ends. CDR3 loop: CASRSTVLTHGYTF. In DNA form, the CDR3 reads TGTGCCAGCAGAAGTACAGTTTTAACCCATGGCTACACCTTC.

The chain recombines TRBV3-1 with TRBJ2-5, with a tentative D call TRBD1 (6 bases). The better agreement between TRBJ2-7 and the DNA end casts doubt on the J call. The CDR3 totals 15 residues. Germline loops: CDR1 LGHDT, CDR2 YNNKEL (reference sequence). CDR3 sequence: CASSHTRQARYEQYF. As DNA, the CDR3 is TGTGCCAGCAGCCATACGCGACAGGCCCGCTACGAGCAGTACTTC.

The chain joins TRBV28 to TRBJ2-7; a weak D match, TRBD1 (5 bases). V was pared by 5 bases and J by 2 bases, with 16 bases between. Germline assignment: CDR1 MDHEN and CDR2 SYDVKM. This CDR3 spans 15 amino acids. The CDR3 DNA follows: TGTGCCAGCAGTCTCCGACAGACCGTCACCTACGAGCAGTACTTC. Translation gives CASSLRQTVTYEQYF. Supplemented by reference TRBV28 and TRBJ2-7, the full variable domain reads DVKVTQSSRYLVKRTGEKVFLECVQDMDHENMFWYRQDPGLGLRLIYFSYDVKMKEKGDIPEGYSVSREKKERFSLILESASTNQTSMYLCASSLRQTVTYEQYFGPGTRLTVT.

The chain combines TRBV20-1 with TRBJ2-7; no clear D. The germline CDR1 and CDR2 sequences are DFQATT and SNEGSKA (reference sequence). Trimming took 4 bases from V and 3 from J, leaving 10 bases between them. The CDR3 consists of 12 residues. The CDR3, as DNA: TGCAGTGCTAAATTAAGGCGCTACGAGCAGTACTTC. This codes for CSAKLRRYEQYF.

This clonotype was seen more than once but under ten times. V usage is TRBV5-1 and J usage is TRBJ2-5; 8 nucleotides line up with TRBD1. The end of the DNA is better explained by TRBJ2-7, so the J call may be wrong. Germline values: CDR1 SGHRS, CDR2 YFSETQ. The CDR3 length is 17 residues. The CDR3 protein is CASSLALRTGTSYEQYF. The CDR3 nucleotides read TGCGCCAGCAGCTTGGCCCTCCGGACAGGGACTTCCTACGAGCAGTACTTC.

This clonotype is a singleton in its sample. This chain uses TRBV30 with TRBJ2-5; D not certain. The J call may be in error: the DNA end matches TRBJ2-7 better. CDR3 length: 12 amino acids. From germline, CDR1 is GTSNPN and CDR2 SVGIG (reference sequence). CDR3 bases: TGTGCCTGGAGTGTAGGCACCCTCGAGCAGTACTTC. It encodes CAWSVGTLEQYF.

This clonotype occurred a few times. The CDR3 region has the DNA TGTGCCAGCAGTTTAAAAGTGTTGGAGCAGTACTTC. Translation: CASSLKVLEQYF. The chain couples TRBV12-3 or TRBV12-4 to TRBJ2-7; D unresolved. The V gene lost 2 bases and the J gene lost 7 bases, with 9 bases spanning the gap. The CDR3 has 12 residues.

This chain joins TRBV10-3 and TRBJ2-1, with D uncertain. This CDR3 has 14 amino acids. Germline V gene sequence: CDR1 ENHRY, CDR2 SYGVKD. V dropped 6 bases and J dropped 6 bases, with 15 bases sitting between them. The CDR3 sequence is CAISEVTATNEQFF. For the CDR3, the DNA is TGTGCCATCAGCGAAGTTACAGCGACCAATGAGCAGTTCTTC.

This chain connects TRBV5-1 to TRBJ2-5, with TRBD1 matching over 9 bases. With V trimmed by 4 bases and J by 4 bases, 8 bases remained unmatched. Looked up from germline, CDR1 is SGHRS and CDR2 is YFSETQ. The CDR3 length is 15 residues. This chain's CDR3 is CASSPGAGQGETQYF. Written as DNA, the CDR3 is TGCGCCAGCAGCCCCGGGGCGGGACAGGGAGAGACCCAGTACTTC.

This clonotype was observed at least ten times. The chain is built from TRBV6-6 and TRBJ1-5; 9 bases line up with TRBD1. The germline gives CDR1 MNHNY, CDR2 SVGAGI (reference sequence). The J segment lost 2 bases and the V segment lost 6 bases, leaving 14 bases of the junction unmatched. The CDR3 has 18 residues. This CDR3 is CASRGQGIGKDGNQPQHF. The CDR3 nucleotides read TGTGCCAGCAGGGGACAGGGAATCGGTAAGGACGGCAATCAGCCCCAGCATTTT.

In regard to this clonotype: This may arise from a read error, as a much more abundant clone is one base away. The V gene is TRBV7-8, the J gene TRBJ1-1; TRBD1 is a possible D gene (5 bases). Germline lookup yields CDR1 SGHVS and CDR2 FQNEAQ. V was cut by 5 bases and J by 1 base, with 8 bases left in between. The CDR3 has 13 residues. DNA of the CDR3: TGTGCCAGCAGCCATACAGGGAACACTGAAGCTTTCTTT. Translated, it gives CASSHTGNTEAFF.

The V call is TRBV20-1, the J call TRBJ2-4, with 10 bases aligning to TRBD2. Germline V gene lookup returns CDR1 DFQATT and CDR2 SNEGSKA (reference sequence). This CDR3 has 15 residues. Trimming removed 3 bases from V and 8 bases from J; junction bases left unmatched: 10. The CDR3 loop reads CSARLLAGAGDIQYF. Written as DNA, the CDR3 is TGCAGTGCTAGGCTTCTAGCGGGGGCTGGGGACATTCAGTACTTC.

In its sample, this clonotype was seen many times. The chain is built from TRBV5-6 and TRBJ2-5, with D perhaps TRBD1 (6 bases). The germline V and J ends were trimmed by 0 bases and 2 bases, with 8 bases remaining between them. CDR1 and CDR2 (germline): SGHDT, YYEEEE. The CDR3 has 14 amino acids. DNA of the CDR3: TGTGCCAGCAGCTTGGTCAGGGGTCAAGAGACCCAGTACTTC. Protein sequence: CASSLVRGQETQYF.

The V and J genes are TRBV2 and TRBJ1-1, with D maybe TRBD1 (6 bases). V dropped 6 bases and J dropped 0 bases, with 20 bases sitting between them. The CDR3 covers 17 residues. CDR1 is SNHLY, CDR2 FYNNEI, per germline. CDR3: CASRSQGFFSLNTEAFF. CDR3 bases: TGTGCCAGCAGATCACAGGGTTTTTTCTCCCTGAACACTGAAGCTTTCTTT.

Only a few counts were recorded for this clonotype. This chain links TRBV6-1 with TRBJ2-5, with D hard to call. TRBJ2-7 explains the end of the DNA better; the J call may be wrong. This CDR3 contains 13 residues. The germline V gene encodes CDR1 MNHNS and CDR2 SASEGT. The DNA of the CDR3 is TGTGCCAGCATCCTAGGTCCCTCCTACGAGCAGTACTTC. This encodes CASILGPSYEQYF.

The rearrangement joins TRBV7-8 to TRBJ2-1, with D maybe TRBD2 (5 bases). Germline V gene data show CDR1 as SGHVS and CDR2 as FQNEAQ. CDR3 length: 14 amino acids. The V and J ends lost 1 base and 5 bases respectively, with 9 bases between them. This CDR3 is CASSLGLANNEQFF. Here the CDR3 DNA reads TGTGCCAGCAGCTTAGGTCTAGCTAACAATGAGCAGTTCTTC.

This clonotype has a handful of counts. J is TRBJ1-1 and V is TRBV20-1; 7 bases line up with TRBD1. This CDR3 region has 17 residues. Losses at the gene ends were 3 bases for V and 0 bases for J; bases not matched to a gene: 13. CDR1 DFQATT and CDR2 SNEGSKA come from the germline V gene (reference sequence). CDR3 coding DNA: TGCAGTGCTAGGGGGGCGGGACAGCCCGGTTTGAACACTGAAGCTTTCTTT. It is translated as CSARGAGQPGLNTEAFF.

This clonotype appeared many times. The rearrangement links TRBV5-1 to TRBJ1-1; D ambiguous. CDR3 length equals 13 residues. Trimming stripped 5 bases from V and 0 bases from J, with 8 bases between. CDR1 is SGHRS, CDR2 YFSETQ, per germline. The CDR3 DNA reads as TGCGCCAGCAGTCTGAGGGTGAACACTGAAGCTTTCTTT. Protein: CASSLRVNTEAFF.

This chain links TRBV20-1 with TRBJ1-5, with D possibly TRBD1 on 6 matching bases. Germline CDR1 and CDR2: DFQATT and SNEGSKA (reference sequence). The CDR3 sequence is 15 residues long. V shed 4 bases and J shed 6 bases, with 19 bases lying between them. The CDR3 DNA is TGCAGTGCTATTGTCGACAGAGGGGGTTTTCAGCCCCAGCATTTT. This encodes CSAIVDRGGFQPQHF.

This clonotype was observed a handful of times. This chain connects TRBV3-1 to TRBJ2-4; unclear D gene. Germline-derived CDR1 and CDR2 are LGHDT and YNNKEL (reference sequence). The CDR3 contains 15 residues. V was trimmed by 0 bases and J by 1 base, leaving 7 bases between them. The CDR3 spells CASSQEWQAKNIQYF. The CDR3 DNA reads TGTGCCAGCAGCCAAGAGTGGCAGGCCAAAAACATTCAGTACTTC.

This clonotype was recorded many times. The chain uses TRBV29-1 and TRBJ2-5; tentative D call: TRBD1 (5 bases). Germline V gives CDR1 SQVTM, CDR2 ANQGSEA. The length of the CDR3 is 12 residues. Deletions cut 4 bases from V and 2 bases from J, with 8 bases between. In DNA form, the CDR3 reads TGCAGCGTTGTCAGACAGCAAGAGACCCAGTACTTC. Translation: CSVVRQQETQYF.

This chain uses TRBV7-2 with TRBJ2-5, with TRBD1 as a possible D gene (5 bases). Trimming removed 4 bases at V and 0 bases at J, with 15 bases between. Germline CDR1 and CDR2: SGHTA and FQGNSA. The CDR3 runs 16 residues. CDR3 sequence reads: CASSSSSTAYQETQYF. Written as DNA, the CDR3 is TGTGCCAGCAGCTCCTCTTCGACAGCGTACCAAGAGACCCAGTACTTC.